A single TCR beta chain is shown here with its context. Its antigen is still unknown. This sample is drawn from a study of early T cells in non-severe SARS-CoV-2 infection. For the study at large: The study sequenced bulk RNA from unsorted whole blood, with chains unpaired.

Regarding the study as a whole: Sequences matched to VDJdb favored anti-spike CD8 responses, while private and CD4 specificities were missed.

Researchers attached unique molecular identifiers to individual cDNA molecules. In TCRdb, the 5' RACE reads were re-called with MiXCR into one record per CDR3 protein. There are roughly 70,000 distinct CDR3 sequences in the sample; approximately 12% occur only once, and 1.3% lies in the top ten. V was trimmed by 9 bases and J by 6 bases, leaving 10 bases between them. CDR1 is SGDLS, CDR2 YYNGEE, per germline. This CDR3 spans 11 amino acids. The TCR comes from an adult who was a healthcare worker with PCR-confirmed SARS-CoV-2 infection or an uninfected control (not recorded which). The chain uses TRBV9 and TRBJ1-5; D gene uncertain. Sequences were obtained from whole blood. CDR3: CANPLFQPQHF. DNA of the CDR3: TGTGCCAACCCCCTTTTTCAGCCCCAGCATTTT.